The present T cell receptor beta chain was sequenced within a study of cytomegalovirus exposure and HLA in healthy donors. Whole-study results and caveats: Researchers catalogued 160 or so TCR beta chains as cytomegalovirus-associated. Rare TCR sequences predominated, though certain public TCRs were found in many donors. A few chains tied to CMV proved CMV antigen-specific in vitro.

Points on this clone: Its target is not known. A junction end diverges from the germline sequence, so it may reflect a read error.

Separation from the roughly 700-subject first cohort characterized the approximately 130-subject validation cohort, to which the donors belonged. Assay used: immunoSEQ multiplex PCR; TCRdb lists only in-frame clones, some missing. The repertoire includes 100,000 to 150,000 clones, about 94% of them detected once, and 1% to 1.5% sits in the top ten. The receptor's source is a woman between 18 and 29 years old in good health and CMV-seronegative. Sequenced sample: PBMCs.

In nucleotides, the CDR3 is TGTGCCTGGAGTGTACTTGGAGACACCATATATTTT. Protein product: CAWSVLGDTIYF. The genes are TRBV30 and TRBJ1-3; the D is unclear. The germline gives CDR1 GTSNPN, CDR2 SVGIG (reference sequence). The CDR3 totals 12 residues.